This record covers a single T cell receptor (beta chain). What it binds is not known. Unique molecular identifiers were used to barcode this TCRbeta library. TCRdb reanalysed the PCR reads using MiXCR and keeps one entry per CDR3 protein. Of some 450,000 distinct CDR3 sequences in the sample, approximately 41% are singletons; the top ten hold approximately 30%. The data derive from a study of T-cell reconstitution after alpha-beta-depleted transplantation in children. Whole-study findings and limits: Expanded graft clones, several hundred of them, were reportedly the source of alpha-beta T cells about two months after transplant. Once a year had passed after transplant, T-cell counts and diversity came mostly from newly produced T cells.

Trimming cost V 4 bases and J 5 bases, with 17 bases left between them. Germline V gene lookup returns CDR1 MDHEN and CDR2 SYDVKM. The CDR3 spans 15 residues. This specimen was PBMCs, taken before TCRalphabeta/CD19-depleted stem cell transplant. V usage is TRBV28 and J usage is TRBJ2-5; tentatively, D is TRBD1 or TRBD2 (7 bases each). The TCR comes from a girl aged 2 to 10 with aplastic anemia, due to receive a stem cell transplant. In nucleotides, the CDR3 is TGTGCCAGCAGTTCCTTGACAGGGAGGGGGGAGACCCAGTACTTC. Translation: CASSSLTGRGETQYF. The full variable domain, its missing parts supplied by reference TRBV28 and TRBJ2-5, is DVKVTQSSRYLVKRTGEKVFLECVQDMDHENMFWYRQDPGLGLRLIYFSYDVKMKEKGDIPEGYSVSREKKERFSLILESASTNQTSMYLCASSSLTGRGETQYFGPGTRLLVL.